This T cell receptor (beta chain) appears in the sequencing data of a study of Graves' ophthalmopathy and Graves' hyperthyroidism. For repertoire sequencing, the TCR beta CDR3 regions were amplified from RNA transcripts. First-round RT-PCR used HTBI primers; second-round multiplex PCR followed. One entry per CDR3 protein, called by TCRdb with MiXCR from the multiplex PCR reads. Of about 210,000 distinct CDR3 sequences listed, approximately 28% are singletons. This clonotype was seen ten or more times. Germline values: CDR1 MNHEY, CDR2 SVGEGT. V lost 6 bases to trimming and J lost 4 bases; unmatched junction nucleotides: 4. The CDR3 extends over 13 amino acids.

The receptor was isolated from a man in his fifties with Graves' ophthalmopathy. Sequenced: peripheral blood. The chain recombines TRBV6-2 or TRBV6-3 with TRBJ1-1, with 8 bases fitting TRBD1. The chain's CDR3 is CASRAGGGTEAFF. As DNA, the CDR3 is TGTGCCAGCAGGGCAGGGGGCGGCACTGAAGCTTTCTTT.